These 4 T cell receptor beta chains were sequenced from one sample in a study of tumor T cells in aggressive B-cell lymphoma. This table comes from immunoSEQ multiplex PCR, and its TCRdb copy is limited to in-frame clones, with some not included. The profile shows around 150 clones, about 89% of them singletons. What was sequenced was tumor tissue. The receptors originated from an adult with diffuse large B cell lymphoma.

This clone was recorded only once. CDR3 residues: CASSRIQNSYEQYF. The CDR3 DNA is TGTGCCAGCAGTCGAATACAGAATTCCTACGAGCAGTACTTC. The gene calls are TRBV28 and TRBJ2-7; unclear D gene. There are 14 residues in the CDR3. Germline V gives CDR1 MDHEN, CDR2 SYDVKM. V lost 5 bases to trimming and J lost 1 base, with 12 bases between them.

This chain uses TRBV6-1 with TRBJ1-2, with a possible D match to TRBD1 (6 bases). The germline V and J ends were trimmed by 1 base and 4 bases, with 13 bases remaining between them. Germline-derived CDR1 and CDR2 are MNHNS and SASEGT. The length of the CDR3 is 15 residues. CDR3 in amino acids: CASSEGGGAGYGYTF. DNA for the CDR3: TGTGCCAGCAGTGAAGGGGGGGGCGCAGGCTATGGCTACACCTTC.

The V gene is TRBV25-1, the J gene TRBJ1-1; the D gene is possibly TRBD1 (6 bases). The CDR3 runs 14 residues. The germline gives CDR1 MGHDK, CDR2 SYGVNS. V gave up 6 bases and J gave up 3 bases, with 14 bases separating them. CDR3 loop: CASRGAGGDTEAFF. Here the CDR3 DNA reads TGTGCCAGCAGGGGGGCGGGGGGGGACACTGAAGCTTTCTTT.

The chain employs TRBV29-1 and TRBJ1-5; TRBD1 is a possible D gene (6 bases). The CDR3 extends over 14 amino acids. Germline loops: CDR1 SQVTM, CDR2 ANQGSEA. The V gene lost 4 bases and the J gene lost 1 base, with 11 bases spanning the gap. The CDR3 bases are TGCAGCGTTGGAGGGGGTTTAAGCAATCAGCCCCAGCATTTT. The encoded protein is CSVGGGLSNQPQHF.